This TCR beta chain was sequenced for a study of vaccination effects on CD4 cells after COVID-19. Study observations and caveats: Substantial clonal contraction characterized both infection- and vaccine-induced clones late after vaccination. Healthy vaccinees had only 1 of 255 vaccine-induced clones cross-react with common cold coronaviruses.

On this clone: Its antigen is undetermined.

Antigen-specific CD4+ T cells expanded by the ViraFEST assay with viral peptide pools were then sequenced. Culturing for 10 to 11 days preceded CD4+ T cell isolation. Nucleocapsid antibodies stayed negative before and after vaccination, showing no earlier SARS-CoV-2 infection. Half-medium replacement with IL-2 medium occurred on days 3 and 7. TCRdb's copy holds only in-frame clones and misses some; the assay was immunoSEQ multiplex PCR. The table has under 65,000 clones, roughly 80% seen once. Per the germline V gene, CDR1 is LGHNA and CDR2 is YNFKEQ. The CDR3 is 20 residues long. Between the trimmed V and J ends, which lost 0 bases and 0 bases, there was a span of 21 bases.

The chain has TRBV4-2 and TRBJ2-1, with D maybe TRBD2 (5 bases). Specimen: CD4+ T cells from PBMCs cultured with HCoV-229E spike peptides, collected before COVID-19 vaccination. The TCR sequence derives from a human donor who received a COVID-19 vaccine. DNA for the CDR3: TGTGCCAGCAGCCAAGACACGACCCGCTTGGGAGCCAGCTCCTACAATGAGCAGTTCTTC. Translated, it gives CASSQDTTRLGASSYNEQFF.